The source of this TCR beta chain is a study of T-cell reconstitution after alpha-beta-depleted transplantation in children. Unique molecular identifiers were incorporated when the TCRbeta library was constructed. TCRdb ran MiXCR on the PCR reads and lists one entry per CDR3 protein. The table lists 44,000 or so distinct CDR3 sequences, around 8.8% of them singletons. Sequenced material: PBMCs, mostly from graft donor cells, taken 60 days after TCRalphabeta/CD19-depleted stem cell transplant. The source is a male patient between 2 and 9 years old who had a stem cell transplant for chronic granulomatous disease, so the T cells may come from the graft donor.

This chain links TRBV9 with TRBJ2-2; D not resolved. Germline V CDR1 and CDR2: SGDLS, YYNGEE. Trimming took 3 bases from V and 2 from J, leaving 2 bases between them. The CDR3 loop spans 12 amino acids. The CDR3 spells CASSANTGELFF. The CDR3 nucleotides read TGTGCCAGCAGCGCCAACACCGGGGAGCTGTTTTTT.